This passage covers 15 T cell receptor beta chains from one sample sequenced in a study of graft-versus-host responses after intestinal transplantation. These TCRs are of unknown antigen specificity. Sequencing used immunoSEQ multiplex PCR; TCRdb keeps in-frame clones, though not all of them. The table records over 85,000 clones, roughly 91% of them present only once. Sequencing used unstimulated CD4+ T cells sorted from spleen or lymph node cells, obtained before transplant. The source of these receptors is a human donor who was the organ donor for an intestinal transplant.

V is TRBV7-2 and J is TRBJ1-2; 9 positions match TRBD1. V lost 6 bases, J lost 0 bases, and 8 bases stayed unmatched. Germline V gene lookup returns CDR1 SGHTA and CDR2 FQGNSA. The CDR3 runs 16 residues. CDR3 region: CASSPGQGRSNYGYTF. CDR3 nucleotide sequence: TGTGCCAGCAGTCCCGGACAGGGGCGGTCTAACTATGGCTACACCTTC. The full variable domain, in which reference TRBV7-2 and TRBJ1-2 provide the parts outside the CDR3, is GAGVSQSPSNKVTEKGKDVELRCDPISGHTALYWYRQSLGQGLEFLIYFQGNSAPDKSGLPSDRFSAERTGGSVSTLTIQRTQQEDSAVYLCASSPGQGRSNYGYTFGSGTRLTVV.

The genes are TRBV9 and TRBJ1-2; D is unresolved. The CDR3 runs 13 residues. From germline, CDR1 is SGDLS and CDR2 YYNGEE. Trimming took 0 bases from V and 4 from J, leaving 7 bases between them. The CDR3 protein is CASSVDSGYGYTF. CDR3 DNA: TGTGCCAGCAGCGTAGATTCAGGCTATGGCTACACCTTC.

V is TRBV11-2 and J is TRBJ2-7; D is possibly TRBD2 (6 bases). The germline V gene has CDR1 SGHAT and CDR2 FQNNGV. The CDR3 runs 15 residues. V lost 1 base and J lost 4, with 14 bases in between. DNA of the CDR3: TGTGCCAGCAGCTTAGCGCCAGGGAGGTTGTACGAGCAGTACTTC. This sequence encodes CASSLAPGRLYEQYF.

This chain links TRBV4-1 with TRBJ1-2, with TRBD1 as a possible D gene (6 bases). The CDR3 length is 14 residues. Germline V gene sequence: CDR1 MGHRA, CDR2 YSYEKL. V lost 3 bases and J 7 bases, leaving 15 bases between the germline ends. CDR3 sequence (DNA): TGCGCCAGCAGCCAGGGGGCGGCTTTTGGTGGCTACACCTTC. Protein: CASSQGAAFGGYTF.

V usage is TRBV27 and J usage is TRBJ1-6; 10 nucleotides align to TRBD1. V was clipped by 6 bases and J by 9 bases; unmatched bases: 2. CDR3 length: 13 amino acids. Germline V gives CDR1 MNHEY, CDR2 SMNVEV (reference sequence). The CDR3 sequence: CASRTGGGSPLHF. The CDR3, as DNA: TGTGCCAGCAGGACAGGGGGCGGTTCACCCCTCCACTTT.

This clone was counted a single time. The gene calls are TRBV7-3 and TRBJ2-3; TRBD2 aligns across 10 bases. Germline CDR1 reads SGHTA; CDR2 reads FQGTGA. V lost 8 bases, J lost 5 bases, and 10 bases stayed unmatched. The CDR3 sequence is 15 residues long. The CDR3 region has the DNA TGTGCCAGCGGCAGAGCGGGGGGGCCAATAGATACGCAGTATTTT. Protein sequence: CASGRAGGPIDTQYF.

This clone has just one count. The chain has TRBV19 and TRBJ1-1, with unresolved D. V was trimmed by 10 bases and J by 6 bases, leaving 21 bases between them. CDR3 length: 14 amino acids. CDR1 is LNHDA, CDR2 SQIVND, per germline (reference sequence). In nucleotides, the CDR3 is TGTGCCACCTCCCGAGGCAGATTATACGCTGAAGCTTTCTTT. This translates into CATSRGRLYAEAFF.

The gene calls are TRBV4-3 and TRBJ1-5, with 7 bases fitting TRBD1. Per germline, CDR1 LGHNA and CDR2 YSLEER. The CDR3 has 18 residues. With V trimmed by 0 bases and J by 4 bases, 12 bases remained unmatched. The CDR3 protein is CASSQDVKGAQGNQPQHF. As DNA, the CDR3 is TGCGCCAGCAGCCAAGATGTGAAGGGGGCGCAGGGGAATCAGCCCCAGCATTTT.

The rearrangement links TRBV7-2 to TRBJ2-5; D possibly corresponds to TRBD2 (6 bases). CDR3 size: 15 residues. CDR1 SGHTA and CDR2 FQGNSA come from the germline V gene. Trimming took 5 bases from V and 5 from J, leaving 18 bases between them. The DNA of the CDR3 is TGTGCCAGCAGCCACCATCCCCGGGGGACGGAGACCCAGTACTTC. Translation gives CASSHHPRGTETQYF.

The CDR3 protein is CASSQDRGQGAGGNTIYF. The CDR3, as DNA: TGTGCCAGCAGCCAAGATAGGGGACAGGGGGCGGGCGGAAACACCATATATTTT. This sequence joins TRBV4-2 and TRBJ1-3; 12 bases map to TRBD1. Trimming cost V 0 bases and J 4 bases; bases outside gene matches: 7. The germline gives CDR1 LGHNA, CDR2 YNFKEQ. This CDR3 spans 18 amino acids.

The chain uses TRBV5-1 and TRBJ2-7; D is unclear. Germline lookup yields CDR1 SGHRS and CDR2 YFSETQ. The CDR3 extends over 12 amino acids. V was shortened by 5 bases and J by 0 bases, with 6 bases between the two germline ends. The CDR3 DNA follows: TGCGCCAGCAGTGACAACTCCTACGAGCAGTACTTC. It specifies CASSDNSYEQYF.

The rearrangement joins TRBV2 to TRBJ1-1, with D possibly being TRBD1 (5 bases). The V and J ends lost 0 bases and 5 bases respectively, with 13 bases between them. Germline loops: CDR1 SNHLY, CDR2 FYNNEI. CDR3 length equals 15 residues. This CDR3 is CASSEALGGGTEAFF. The DNA of the CDR3 is TGTGCCAGCAGTGAAGCGCTGGGGGGAGGGACTGAAGCTTTCTTT.

The chain links TRBV7-9 to TRBJ2-3, with TRBD1 matching 9 bases. Germline loops: CDR1 SEHNR, CDR2 FQNEAQ (reference sequence). The CDR3 is 16 residues long. The J segment lost 1 base and the V segment lost 5 bases, leaving 7 bases of the junction unmatched. This CDR3 reads CASSRGQGWGTDTQYF. The DNA of the CDR3 is TGTGCCAGCAGCCGAGGACAGGGGTGGGGCACAGATACGCAGTATTTT.

V usage is TRBV11-3 and J usage is TRBJ2-7; possibly TRBD1 for D (6 bases). Per germline, CDR1 SGHNT and CDR2 YENEEA. V was pared by 5 bases and J by 5 bases, with 13 bases between. This CDR3 contains 13 residues. The CDR3 DNA reads TGTGCCAGCAGCCCGACAGGTTTGAACGAGCAGTACTTC. Its translation: CASSPTGLNEQYF.

This sequence joins TRBV11-1 and TRBJ2-1, with 7 bases identical to TRBD2. The CDR3 has 15 residues. The J segment lost 0 bases and the V segment lost 5 bases, leaving 4 bases of the junction unmatched. CDR1 and CDR2 (germline): SGHAT, FQDESV (reference sequence). The CDR3 reads CASSQSGGSYNEQFF. The CDR3, as DNA: TGTGCCAGCAGCCAATCGGGGGGCTCCTACAATGAGCAGTTCTTC.